A single sample is the source of the 16 T cell receptor beta chains below, sequenced in a study of blood T cells in healthy people across ages. The use of a sample-barcoded 5' primer and a J-beta primer mix characterized a second PCR of about 7 to 12 cycles. MiXCR, run by TCRdb on the 5' RACE reads, gives a single entry per CDR3 protein. The sample includes approximately 960,000 distinct CDR3 sequences, about 29% of them seen just once. This sample also belongs to another study, concerning T cells of mothers and their children.

Sample: blood. These receptors were taken from a woman aged 40 to 50 in good health.

This clonotype has ten or more counts. This chain links TRBV28 with TRBJ1-5, with 7 bases aligning to TRBD1. Unmatched junction bases numbered 10, after V lost 7 bases and J lost 4 bases. This CDR3 region has 15 residues. The germline V gene encodes CDR1 MDHEN and CDR2 SYDVKM. CDR3 in DNA: TGTGCCAGCAAGACGCGACAGGGCGGGAATCAGCCCCAGCATTTT. Its translation is CASKTRQGGNQPQHF.

This clonotype was picked up a small number of times. CDR3 in DNA: TGCAGCGTGGCGCGGGGGTTGAACACTGAAGCTTTCTTT. This encodes CSVARGLNTEAFF. The chain links TRBV29-1 to TRBJ1-1, with D possibly being TRBD1 (5 bases). This CDR3 spans 13 amino acids. CDR1 is SQVTM, CDR2 ANQGSEA, per germline. Deletions cut 6 bases from V and 0 bases from J, with 11 bases between.

This clonotype has just one count. V gene TRBV12-3 or TRBV12-4 combines with J gene TRBJ2-3, with unresolved D. V was trimmed by 5 bases and J by 4 bases, leaving 10 bases between them. This CDR3 contains 13 residues. The CDR3: CASSRVRADTQYF. The CDR3 nucleotides read TGTGCCAGCAGTCGGGTGAGAGCAGATACGCAGTATTTT.

V gene TRBV3-1 combines with J gene TRBJ2-3; 7 bases fit TRBD2. Looked up from germline, CDR1 is LGHDT and CDR2 is YNNKEL (reference sequence). V lost 4 bases, J lost 2 bases, and 9 bases stayed unmatched. The CDR3 loop spans 16 amino acids. The CDR3 DNA sequence: TGTGCCAGCAGCCCTTGGGCTAGCGGTGTCACAGATACGCAGTATTTT. Its translation is CASSPWASGVTDTQYF.

This clonotype was counted many times. The rearrangement uses TRBV18 and TRBJ2-1; D gene uncertain. Germline assignment: CDR1 KGHSH and CDR2 LQKENI. V dropped 0 bases and J dropped 9 bases, with 9 bases sitting between them. There are 13 residues in the CDR3. The CDR3 spells CASSPPAEGEQFF. CDR3 sequence (DNA): TGTGCCAGCTCACCACCGGCCGAAGGTGAGCAGTTCTTC.

The chain carries TRBV7-9 and TRBJ2-5; 9 bases align to TRBD1. The J call is uncertain, as TRBJ2-7 better fits the DNA end. The CDR3 is made up of 15 amino acids. Germline V gene sequence: CDR1 SEHNR, CDR2 FQNEAQ (reference sequence). The CDR3 is CASSDGQGMAYEQYF. The CDR3 nucleotides are TGTGCCAGCAGCGACGGACAGGGGATGGCCTACGAGCAGTACTTC.

This clonotype was observed once. The chain links TRBV27 to TRBJ1-4, with D unclear. The CDR3 loop spans 15 amino acids. Looked up from germline, CDR1 is MNHEY and CDR2 is SMNVEV (reference sequence). Trimming removed 5 bases at V and 4 bases at J, with 14 bases between. The CDR3 is CASSPLKGFNEKLFF. The CDR3 DNA follows: TGTGCCAGCAGTCCACTTAAAGGTTTTAATGAAAAACTGTTTTTT.

The chain combines TRBV9 with TRBJ2-3; 12 positions agree with TRBD2. The J segment lost 2 bases and the V segment lost 0 bases, leaving 4 bases of the junction unmatched. CDR3 length: 17 residues. Germline CDR1 is SGDLS and CDR2 is YYNGEE. Written as DNA, the CDR3 is TGTGCCAGCAGCGTAGACGGACTAGCGGGGACCACAGATACGCAGTATTTT. It codes for CASSVDGLAGTTDTQYF.

The chain carries TRBV20-1 and TRBJ1-1, with D perhaps TRBD1 (5 bases). The CDR3 covers 14 residues. The V and J ends lost 1 base and 1 base respectively, with 10 bases between them. Germline CDR1 reads DFQATT; CDR2 reads SNEGSKA (reference sequence). The CDR3 DNA follows: TGCAGTGCTAGAGGCCCGAGGGGGAACACTGAAGCTTTCTTT. Its translation: CSARGPRGNTEAFF.

This clonotype was recorded a few times. V and J are TRBV7-9 and TRBJ2-2; D gene ambiguous. The CDR3 length is 17 residues. The germline V gene encodes CDR1 SEHNR and CDR2 FQNEAQ (reference sequence). The V and J ends lost 2 bases and 6 bases respectively, with 19 bases between them. Here the CDR3 DNA reads TGTGCCAGCAGCTTATCAGGAAATATGGGCGTCGCCGGGGAGCTGTTTTTT. Its translation is CASSLSGNMGVAGELFF.

The chain couples TRBV4-1 to TRBJ2-4; TRBD1 or TRBD2 may be the D gene (5 bases each). This CDR3 contains 14 residues. The V gene lost 1 base and the J gene lost 16 bases, with 20 bases spanning the gap. CDR1 and CDR2 (germline): MGHRA, YSYEKL. This CDR3 reads CASSQVGVISIHYF. In nucleotides, the CDR3 is TGCGCCAGCAGCCAAGTGGGGGTGATCTCCATCCACTACTTC.

This sequence joins TRBV5-1 and TRBJ1-1; 8 bases agree with TRBD1. Germline V gene data show CDR1 as SGHRS and CDR2 as YFSETQ. The CDR3 runs to 16 residues. The V segment lost 5 bases and the J segment 4 bases; nucleotides outside the gene matches: 13. The CDR3 region has the DNA TGCGCCAGCAGTCAAAGGACAGGGTTTGAGGTCACTGAAGCTTTCTTT. Its protein product is CASSQRTGFEVTEAFF. The whole variable domain, filled in from reference TRBV5-1 and TRBJ1-1, reads KAGVTQTPRYLIKTRGQQVTLSCSPISGHRSVSWYQQTPGQGLQFLFEYFSETQRNKGNFPGRFSGRQFSNSRSEMNVSTLELGDSALYLCASSQRTGFEVTEAFFGQGTRLTVV.

This clonotype was seen at least ten times. The chain combines TRBV6-2 or TRBV6-3 with TRBJ2-3; maybe TRBD1 (6 bases). V gave up 6 bases and J gave up 2 bases, with 24 bases separating them. The CDR3 runs to 18 residues. Germline V lookup: CDR1 MNHEY, CDR2 SVGEGT. The CDR3 DNA is TGTGCCAGCAGAGGGGGAGTGGGGGCTGGCTTATCCACAGATACGCAGTATTTT. Encoded protein: CASRGGVGAGLSTDTQYF.

This clonotype was recorded a few times. V gene TRBV7-9 combines with J gene TRBJ1-4; D is unresolved. V was shortened by 4 bases and J by 4 bases, with 13 bases between the two germline ends. Germline lookup yields CDR1 SEHNR and CDR2 FQNEAQ (reference sequence). The CDR3 runs 15 residues. The CDR3 sequence is CASSSQTEYNEKLFF. The DNA for the CDR3 is TGTGCCAGCAGCTCCCAGACGGAATATAATGAAAAACTGTTTTTT.

J is TRBJ2-3 and V is TRBV12-3 or TRBV12-4; D tentatively reads TRBD1 or TRBD2 (5 bases each). V lost 3 bases, J lost 4 bases, and 17 bases lay in between. The CDR3 contains 16 residues. The CDR3 sequence is CASSFSGTMLADTQYF. For the CDR3, the DNA is TGTGCCAGCAGTTTCTCCGGGACCATGCTCGCAGATACGCAGTATTTT.

In this sample, this clonotype turned up a few times. V is TRBV2 and J is TRBJ1-4; D remains unclear. This CDR3 contains 12 residues. The germline V gene has CDR1 SNHLY and CDR2 FYNNEI. The V end lost 7 bases, the J end lost 8 bases, and 11 bases lay between the germline ends. CDR3 DNA sequence: TGTGCCAGCAAGAGAGGATACGAAAAACTGTTTTTT. Translation gives CASKRGYEKLFF.